The rows below give T cell receptor beta chains drawn from one sample of a study of blood T cells in healthy people across ages. TCRdb used MiXCR to reprocess the 5' RACE reads, holding one entry per CDR3 protein. The sample comprises roughly 860,000 distinct CDR3 sequences, 60% to 80% of which are singletons, and 25% to 30% rests with the top ten. The sequenced sample consisted of blood. These receptors all stem from a man aged 30-40 years in good health. Both conserved end residues are part of each CDR3. Fields, in order: V gene, J gene, D gene, clone size, CDR3 protein, CDR3 DNA. D genes are given only for firm matches. Only part of the rows carry a size: once, few, many, or a class if the clone is expanded.

v_gene: TRBV10-3; j_gene: TRBJ1-2; d_gene: .; abundance: .; CDR3aa: CAISADGPYGYTF; CDR3nt: TGTGCCATCAGCGCGGACGGACCCTATGGCTACACCTTC
v_gene: TRBV30; j_gene: TRBJ2-7; d_gene: .; abundance: few; CDR3aa: CAWGGGYEQYF; CDR3nt: TGTGCCTGGGGGGGAGGCTACGAGCAGTACTTC
v_gene: TRBV29-1; j_gene: TRBJ2-1; d_gene: TRBD1; abundance: .; CDR3aa: CSVPRDRGTNEQFF; CDR3nt: TGCAGCGTTCCCAGGGACAGGGGGACTAATGAGCAGTTCTTC
v_gene: TRBV20-1; j_gene: TRBJ1-5; d_gene: .; abundance: .; CDR3aa: CSARIADQPQHF; CDR3nt: TGCAGTGCTAGAATCGCCGATCAGCCCCAGCATTTT
v_gene: TRBV5-1; j_gene: TRBJ1-2; d_gene: TRBD1; abundance: .; CDR3aa: CASSLETGISYGYTF; CDR3nt: TGCGCCAGCAGCTTGGAGACAGGGATTAGCTATGGCTACACCTTC
v_gene: TRBV7-2; j_gene: TRBJ2-1; d_gene: .; abundance: .; CDR3aa: CASSDRFQDNEQFF; CDR3nt: TGTGCCAGCAGCGACCGGTTTCAAGACAATGAGCAGTTCTTC
v_gene: TRBV15; j_gene: TRBJ1-5; d_gene: .; abundance: .; CDR3aa: CATSSSGRIFNQPQHF; CDR3nt: TGTGCCACCAGCAGCTCCGGACGGATCTTCAATCAGCCCCAGCATTTT
v_gene: TRBV7-3; j_gene: TRBJ2-4; d_gene: .; abundance: .; CDR3aa: CASSSLGQLETKNIQYF; CDR3nt: TGTGCCAGCAGCTCCCTGGGACAACTGGAGACCAAAAACATTCAGTACTTC
v_gene: TRBV20-1; j_gene: TRBJ1-4; d_gene: .; abundance: .; CDR3aa: CSARDPGHPNEKLFF; CDR3nt: TGCAGTGCTAGAGATCCGGGCCACCCTAATGAAAAACTGTTTTTT
v_gene: TRBV4-3; j_gene: TRBJ2-3; d_gene: TRBD2; abundance: .; CDR3aa: CASSQGLAMDTQYF; CDR3nt: TGCGCCAGCAGCCAAGGACTAGCAATGGATACGCAGTATTTT
v_gene: TRBV7-2; j_gene: TRBJ2-7; d_gene: TRBD1; abundance: .; CDR3aa: CAGSLDRGSQYF; CDR3nt: TGTGCCGGCAGCTTAGACAGGGGTTCACAGTACTTC
v_gene: TRBV2; j_gene: TRBJ1-5; d_gene: .; abundance: .; CDR3aa: CASWGAERNQPQHF; CDR3nt: TGTGCCAGCTGGGGGGCAGAGAGGAATCAGCCCCAGCATTTT
v_gene: TRBV7-2; j_gene: TRBJ2-3; d_gene: .; abundance: .; CDR3aa: CASGWRDTQYF; CDR3nt: TGTGCCAGCGGCTGGAGAGATACGCAGTATTTT
v_gene: TRBV7-8; j_gene: TRBJ2-3; d_gene: TRBD2; abundance: .; CDR3aa: CASSSAPGLAGPTDTQYF; CDR3nt: TGTGCCAGCAGCTCAGCCCCGGGACTAGCGGGGCCCACAGATACGCAGTATTTT
v_gene: TRBV5-6; j_gene: TRBJ1-2; d_gene: .; abundance: .; CDR3aa: CASDRGAYGYTF; CDR3nt: TGTGCCAGCGATCGGGGGGCGTATGGCTACACCTTC
v_gene: TRBV28; j_gene: TRBJ1-1; d_gene: .; abundance: few; CDR3aa: CASSTGHYEAFF; CDR3nt: TGTGCCAGCAGCACTGGACATTATGAAGCTTTCTTT
v_gene: TRBV4-3; j_gene: TRBJ2-3; d_gene: .; abundance: .; CDR3aa: CASSTYWGTDTQYF; CDR3nt: TGCGCCAGCAGTACCTACTGGGGCACAGATACGCAGTATTTT
v_gene: TRBV11-2; j_gene: TRBJ2-7; d_gene: .; abundance: few; CDR3aa: CASSEGSNRRYEQYF; CDR3nt: TGTGCCAGCTCTGAGGGCTCCAATCGACGCTACGAGCAGTACTTC
v_gene: TRBV7-9; j_gene: TRBJ1-6; d_gene: .; abundance: few; CDR3aa: CASSEGNSPLHF; CDR3nt: TGTGCCAGCAGCGAGGGGAACTCACCCCTCCACTTT
v_gene: TRBV28; j_gene: TRBJ2-4; d_gene: .; abundance: .; CDR3aa: CASSLIALAKNIQYF; CDR3nt: TGTGCCAGCAGTTTAATAGCCCTAGCCAAAAACATTCAGTACTTC
v_gene: TRBV28; j_gene: TRBJ2-3; d_gene: .; abundance: .; CDR3aa: CASSALLSSTDTQYF; CDR3nt: TGTGCCAGCAGTGCGCTACTTTCATCCACAGATACGCAGTATTTT
v_gene: TRBV3-1; j_gene: TRBJ2-5; d_gene: .; abundance: .; CDR3aa: CASSQGSGKETQYF; CDR3nt: TGTGCCAGCAGCCAAGGATCAGGGAAAGAGACCCAGTACTTC
v_gene: TRBV7-9; j_gene: TRBJ1-1; d_gene: TRBD1; abundance: few; CDR3aa: CASSSPRGQGVTEAFF; CDR3nt: TGTGCCAGCAGCTCCCCCAGGGGACAGGGTGTGACTGAAGCTTTCTTT
v_gene: TRBV20-1; j_gene: TRBJ2-5; d_gene: .; abundance: .; CDR3aa: CSASDNQETQYF; CDR3nt: TGCAGTGCTAGCGACAACCAAGAGACCCAGTACTTC
v_gene: TRBV7-2; j_gene: TRBJ1-6; d_gene: .; abundance: .; CDR3aa: CASSLGGPGGILDSPLHF; CDR3nt: TGTGCCAGCAGCTTAGGTGGTCCGGGGGGAATATTAGACTCACCCCTCCACTTT
v_gene: TRBV7-2; j_gene: TRBJ1-2; d_gene: .; abundance: .; CDR3aa: CASSPRSKSNYGYTF; CDR3nt: TGTGCCAGCAGCCCCCGGAGCAAATCTAACTATGGCTACACCTTC
v_gene: TRBV25-1; j_gene: TRBJ1-2; d_gene: .; abundance: .; CDR3aa: CASSVSGRTNYGYTF; CDR3nt: TGTGCCAGCAGTGTCTCGGGACGGACTAACTATGGCTACACCTTC
v_gene: TRBV29-1; j_gene: TRBJ2-7; d_gene: .; abundance: .; CDR3aa: CSLSGSSYEQYF; CDR3nt: TGCAGCCTTAGCGGAAGCTCCTACGAGCAGTACTTC
v_gene: TRBV7-2; j_gene: TRBJ2-4; d_gene: .; abundance: .; CDR3aa: CASRDGPATQYF; CDR3nt: TGTGCCAGCAGGGACGGACCCGCAACTCAGTACTTC
v_gene: TRBV12-3/TRBV12-4; j_gene: TRBJ1-4; d_gene: TRBD1; abundance: .; CDR3aa: CASRPGQGFRANEKLFF; CDR3nt: TGTGCCAGCAGACCGGGACAGGGGTTTCGTGCTAATGAAAAACTGTTTTTT
v_gene: TRBV28; j_gene: TRBJ1-5; d_gene: .; abundance: .; CDR3aa: CASSPGIGDYSNQPQHF; CDR3nt: TGTGCCAGCAGCCCCGGGATCGGCGATTATAGCAATCAGCCCCAGCATTTT
v_gene: TRBV6-5; j_gene: TRBJ2-7; d_gene: TRBD1; abundance: few; CDR3aa: CASSYSINWGQGAYEQYF; CDR3nt: TGTGCCAGCAGTTACTCGATAAATTGGGGACAGGGGGCCTACGAGCAGTACTTC
v_gene: TRBV28; j_gene: TRBJ2-7; d_gene: TRBD1; abundance: .; CDR3aa: CASTPMGTGNYEQYF; CDR3nt: TGTGCCAGCACACCCATGGGGACAGGGAACTACGAGCAGTACTTC
v_gene: TRBV6-2/TRBV6-3; j_gene: TRBJ1-2; d_gene: .; abundance: .; CDR3aa: CASSYLTPKSGYTF; CDR3nt: TGTGCCAGCAGTTACTTAACGCCTAAAAGCGGCTACACCTTC
v_gene: TRBV24-1; j_gene: TRBJ1-5; d_gene: TRBD1; abundance: .; CDR3aa: CATSEDREVKPQHF; CDR3nt: TGTGCCACCAGTGAGGACAGGGAGGTTAAGCCCCAGCATTTT
v_gene: TRBV29-1; j_gene: TRBJ1-1; d_gene: .; abundance: .; CDR3aa: CALRGGGGMNTEAFF; CDR3nt: TGCGCGCTCCGGGGAGGTGGGGGAATGAACACTGAAGCTTTCTTT
v_gene: TRBV14; j_gene: TRBJ2-5; d_gene: .; abundance: few; CDR3aa: CASSQAHRVGEQYF; CDR3nt: TGTGCCAGCAGCCAAGCTCACAGGGTGGGGGAGCAGTACTTC
v_gene: TRBV6-2/TRBV6-3; j_gene: TRBJ1-2; d_gene: TRBD1; abundance: .; CDR3aa: CASSYSGGRDGYTF; CDR3nt: TGTGCCAGCAGTTACTCAGGGGGCAGGGATGGCTACACCTTC
v_gene: TRBV15; j_gene: TRBJ2-4; d_gene: .; abundance: .; CDR3aa: CATSTSLAVSDIQYF; CDR3nt: TGTGCCACCAGCACCTCGTTGGCCGTCTCGGACATTCAGTACTTC
v_gene: TRBV9; j_gene: TRBJ2-3; d_gene: .; abundance: once; CDR3aa: CASSGAVSDTDTQYF; CDR3nt: TGTGCCAGCAGCGGTGCAGTCAGCGACACAGATACGCAGTATTTT
v_gene: TRBV28; j_gene: TRBJ1-2; d_gene: .; abundance: .; CDR3aa: CASSSPPRYPFYTF; CDR3nt: TGTGCCAGCAGTTCACCGCCGCGTTATCCTTTTTACACCTTC
v_gene: TRBV29-1; j_gene: TRBJ2-7; d_gene: .; abundance: .; CDR3aa: CSVETGQPYEQYF; CDR3nt: TGCAGCGTTGAAACCGGACAGCCCTACGAGCAGTACTTC
v_gene: TRBV25-1; j_gene: TRBJ2-3; d_gene: .; abundance: .; CDR3aa: CASKDRNTDTQYF; CDR3nt: TGTGCCAGCAAAGACCGTAACACAGATACGCAGTATTTT
v_gene: TRBV20-1; j_gene: TRBJ1-2; d_gene: TRBD1; abundance: .; CDR3aa: CSASHQGELQGYTF; CDR3nt: TGCAGTGCTAGTCACCAGGGGGAACTTCAGGGCTACACCTTC
v_gene: TRBV7-8; j_gene: TRBJ2-1; d_gene: TRBD2; abundance: .; CDR3aa: CASSLDTGGAYEQFF; CDR3nt: TGTGCCAGCAGCTTAGATACCGGGGGGGCATATGAGCAGTTCTTC
v_gene: TRBV20-1; j_gene: TRBJ1-4; d_gene: .; abundance: .; CDR3aa: CSAHTTTNEKLFF; CDR3nt: TGCAGTGCCCACACAACAACTAATGAAAAACTGTTTTTT
v_gene: TRBV12-3/TRBV12-4; j_gene: TRBJ2-5; d_gene: .; abundance: few; CDR3aa: CASGQAQETQYF; CDR3nt: TGTGCCAGCGGCCAGGCTCAAGAGACCCAGTACTTC
v_gene: TRBV29-1; j_gene: TRBJ2-7; d_gene: TRBD1; abundance: once; CDR3aa: CSFLGDSYEQYF; CDR3nt: TGCAGCTTTCTGGGGGACAGCTACGAGCAGTACTTC
v_gene: TRBV20-1; j_gene: TRBJ2-7; d_gene: .; abundance: .; CDR3aa: CSARGQIRACEQYF; CDR3nt: TGCAGTGCTAGAGGGCAGATTAGGGCCTGCGAGCAGTACTTC
v_gene: TRBV7-2; j_gene: TRBJ2-7; d_gene: .; abundance: few; CDR3aa: CASSLRRWPYEQYF; CDR3nt: TGTGCCAGCAGCTTAAGGCGCTGGCCCTACGAGCAGTACTTC
v_gene: TRBV30; j_gene: TRBJ2-7; d_gene: .; abundance: many; CDR3aa: CAWSAYQGQYF; CDR3nt: TGTGCCTGGAGTGCTTATCAGGGGCAGTACTTC